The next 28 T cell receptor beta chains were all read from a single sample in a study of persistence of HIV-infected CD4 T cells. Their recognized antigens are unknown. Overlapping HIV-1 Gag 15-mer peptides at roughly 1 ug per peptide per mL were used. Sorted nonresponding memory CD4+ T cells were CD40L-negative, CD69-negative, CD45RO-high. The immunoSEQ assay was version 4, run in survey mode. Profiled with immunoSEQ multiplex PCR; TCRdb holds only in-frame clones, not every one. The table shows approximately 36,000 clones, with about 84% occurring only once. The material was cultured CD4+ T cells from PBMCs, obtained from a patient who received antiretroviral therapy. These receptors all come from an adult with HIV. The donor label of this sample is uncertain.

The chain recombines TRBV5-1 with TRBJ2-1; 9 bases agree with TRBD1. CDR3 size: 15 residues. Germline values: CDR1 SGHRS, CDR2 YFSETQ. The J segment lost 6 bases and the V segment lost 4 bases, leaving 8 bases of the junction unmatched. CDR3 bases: TGCGCCAGCAGCCCTGGACAGGGGAACCCCAATGAGCAGTTCTTC. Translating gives CASSPGQGNPNEQFF.

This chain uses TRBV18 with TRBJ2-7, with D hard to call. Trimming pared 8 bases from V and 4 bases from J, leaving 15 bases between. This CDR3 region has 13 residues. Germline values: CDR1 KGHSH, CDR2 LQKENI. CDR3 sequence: CASATGSFYEQYF. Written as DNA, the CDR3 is TGTGCCAGCGCTACGGGTAGCTTTTACGAGCAGTACTTC.

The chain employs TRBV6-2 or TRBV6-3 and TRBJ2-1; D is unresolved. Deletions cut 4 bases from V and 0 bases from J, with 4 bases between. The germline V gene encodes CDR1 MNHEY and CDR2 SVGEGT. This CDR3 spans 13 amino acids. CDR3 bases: TGTGCCAGCAGTTCGATCTCCTACAATGAGCAGTTCTTC. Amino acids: CASSSISYNEQFF.

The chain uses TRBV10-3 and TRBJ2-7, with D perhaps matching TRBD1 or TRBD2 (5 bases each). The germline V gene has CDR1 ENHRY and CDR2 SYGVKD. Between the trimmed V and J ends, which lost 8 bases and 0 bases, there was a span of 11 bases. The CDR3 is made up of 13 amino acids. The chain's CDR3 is CAISKGSSYEQYF. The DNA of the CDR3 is TGTGCCATCTCTAAGGGGAGCTCCTACGAGCAGTACTTC.

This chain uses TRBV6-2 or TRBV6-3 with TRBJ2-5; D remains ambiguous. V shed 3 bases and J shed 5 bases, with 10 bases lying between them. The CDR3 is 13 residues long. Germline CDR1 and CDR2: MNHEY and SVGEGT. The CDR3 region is CASSYDPSETQYF. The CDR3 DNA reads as TGTGCCAGCAGTTATGATCCTTCGGAGACCCAGTACTTC.

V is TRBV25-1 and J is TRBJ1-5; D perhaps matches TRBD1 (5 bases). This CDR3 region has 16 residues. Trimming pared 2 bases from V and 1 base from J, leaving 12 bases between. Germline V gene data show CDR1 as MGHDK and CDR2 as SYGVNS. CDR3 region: CASSEGRAGSNQPQHF. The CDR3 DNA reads TGTGCCAGCAGTGAAGGGAGGGCAGGGAGCAATCAGCCCCAGCATTTT.

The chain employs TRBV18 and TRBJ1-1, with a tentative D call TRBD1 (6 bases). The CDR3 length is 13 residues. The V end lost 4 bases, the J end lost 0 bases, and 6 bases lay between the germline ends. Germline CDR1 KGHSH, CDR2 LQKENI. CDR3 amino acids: CASSRTVNTEAFF. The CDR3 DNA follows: TGTGCCAGCTCACGGACAGTGAACACTGAAGCTTTCTTT.

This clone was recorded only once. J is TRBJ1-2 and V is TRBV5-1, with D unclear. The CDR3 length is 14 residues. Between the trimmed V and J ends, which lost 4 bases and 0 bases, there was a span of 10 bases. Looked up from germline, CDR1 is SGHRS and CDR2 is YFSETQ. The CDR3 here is CASSLQVANYGYTF. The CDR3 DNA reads TGCGCCAGCAGCCTCCAGGTAGCTAACTATGGCTACACCTTC.

The CDR3 region is CASSDSSGNLNEQFF. DNA for the CDR3: TGTGCCAGCAGTGACTCGAGTGGGAACCTCAATGAGCAGTTCTTC. V is TRBV6-4 and J is TRBJ2-1; D is ambiguous. Germline lookup yields CDR1 MRHNA and CDR2 SNTAGT. This CDR3 is 15 amino acids long. Trimming pared 0 bases from V and 6 bases from J, leaving 12 bases between.

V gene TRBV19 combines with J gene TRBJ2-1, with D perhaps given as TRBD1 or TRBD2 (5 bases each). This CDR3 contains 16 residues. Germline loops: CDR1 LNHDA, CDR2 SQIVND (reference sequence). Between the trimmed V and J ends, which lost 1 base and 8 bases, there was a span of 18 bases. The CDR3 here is CASSIVARGGMDEQFF. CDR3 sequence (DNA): TGTGCCAGTAGTATAGTAGCGAGGGGTGGGATGGATGAGCAGTTCTTC. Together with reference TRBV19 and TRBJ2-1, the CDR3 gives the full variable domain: DGGITQSPKYLFRKEGQNVTLSCEQNLNHDAMYWYRQDPGQGLRLIYYSQIVNDFQKGDIAEGYSVSREKKESFPLTVTSAQKNPTAFYLCASSIVARGGMDEQFFGPGTRLTVL.

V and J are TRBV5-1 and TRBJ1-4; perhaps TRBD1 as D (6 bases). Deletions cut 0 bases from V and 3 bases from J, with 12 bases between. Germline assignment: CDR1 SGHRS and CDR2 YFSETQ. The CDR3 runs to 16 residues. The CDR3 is CASSLGQGSANEKLFF. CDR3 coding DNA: TGCGCCAGCAGCTTGGGTCAGGGGAGTGCTAATGAAAAACTGTTTTTT.

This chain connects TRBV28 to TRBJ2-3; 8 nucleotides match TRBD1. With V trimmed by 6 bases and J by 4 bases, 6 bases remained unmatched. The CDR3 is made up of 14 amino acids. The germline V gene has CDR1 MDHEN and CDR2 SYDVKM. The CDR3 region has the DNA TGTGCCAGCAGAGAACAGGGGGGCGCAGATACGCAGTATTTT. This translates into CASREQGGADTQYF.

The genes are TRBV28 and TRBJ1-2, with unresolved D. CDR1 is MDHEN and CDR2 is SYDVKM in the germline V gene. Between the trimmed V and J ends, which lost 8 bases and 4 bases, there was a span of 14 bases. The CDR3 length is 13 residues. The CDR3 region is CASDWGVGYGYTF. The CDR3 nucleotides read TGTGCCAGCGACTGGGGTGTGGGCTATGGCTACACCTTC.

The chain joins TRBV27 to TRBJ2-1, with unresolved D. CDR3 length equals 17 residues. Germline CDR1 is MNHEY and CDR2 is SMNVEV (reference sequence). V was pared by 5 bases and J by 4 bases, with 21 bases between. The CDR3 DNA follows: TGTGCCAGCAGTCCATACACCCTCGGACCCGGTTACAATGAGCAGTTCTTC. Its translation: CASSPYTLGPGYNEQFF.

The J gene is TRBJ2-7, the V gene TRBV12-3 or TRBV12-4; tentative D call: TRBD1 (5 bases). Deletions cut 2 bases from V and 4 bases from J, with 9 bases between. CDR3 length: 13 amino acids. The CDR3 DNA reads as TGTGCCAGCAGTTTATCAGCAGGGTACGAGCAGTACTTC. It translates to CASSLSAGYEQYF.

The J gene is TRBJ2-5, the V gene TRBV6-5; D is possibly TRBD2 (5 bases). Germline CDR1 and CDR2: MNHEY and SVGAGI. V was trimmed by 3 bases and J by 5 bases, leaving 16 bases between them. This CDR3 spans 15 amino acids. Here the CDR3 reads CASSYSSGSQETQYF. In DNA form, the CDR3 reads TGTGCCAGCAGTTATTCAAGCGGATCCCAGGAGACCCAGTACTTC.

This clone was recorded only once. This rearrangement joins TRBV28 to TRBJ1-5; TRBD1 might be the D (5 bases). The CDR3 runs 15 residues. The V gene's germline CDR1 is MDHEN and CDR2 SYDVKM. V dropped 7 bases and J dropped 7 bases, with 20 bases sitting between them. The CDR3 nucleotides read TGTGCCAGCACTACGGGGGGGGGTCGTAACCAGCCCCAGCATTTT. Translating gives CASTTGGGRNQPQHF. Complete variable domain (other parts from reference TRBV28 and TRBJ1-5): DVKVTQSSRYLVKRTGEKVFLECVQDMDHENMFWYRQDPGLGLRLIYFSYDVKMKEKGDIPEGYSVSREKKERFSLILESASTNQTSMYLCASTTGGGRNQPQHFGDGTRLSIL.

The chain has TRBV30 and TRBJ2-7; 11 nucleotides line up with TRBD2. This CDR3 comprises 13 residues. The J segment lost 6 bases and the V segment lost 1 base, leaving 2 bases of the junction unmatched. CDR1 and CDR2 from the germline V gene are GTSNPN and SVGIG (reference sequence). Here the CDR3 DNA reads TGTGCCTGGAGTGCGGGGACTAGCGGCGAGCAGTACTTC. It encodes CAWSAGTSGEQYF.

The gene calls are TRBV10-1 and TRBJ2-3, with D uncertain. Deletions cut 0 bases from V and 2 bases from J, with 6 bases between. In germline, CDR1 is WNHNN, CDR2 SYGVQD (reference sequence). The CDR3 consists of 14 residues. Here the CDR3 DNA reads TGCGCCAGCAGTGAGTCTGATGACACAGATACGCAGTATTTT. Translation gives CASSESDDTDTQYF.

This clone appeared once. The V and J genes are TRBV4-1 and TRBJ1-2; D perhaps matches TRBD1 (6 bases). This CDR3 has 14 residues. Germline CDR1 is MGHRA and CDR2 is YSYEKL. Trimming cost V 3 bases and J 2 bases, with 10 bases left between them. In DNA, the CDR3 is TGCGCCAGCAGCCAGGGTACAGGGAACTATGGCTACACCTTC. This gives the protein CASSQGTGNYGYTF.

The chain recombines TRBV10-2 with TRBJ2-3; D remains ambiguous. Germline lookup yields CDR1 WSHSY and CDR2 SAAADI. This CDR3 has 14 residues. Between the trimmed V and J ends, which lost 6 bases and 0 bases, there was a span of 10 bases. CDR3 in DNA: TGCGCCAGCAGCAATGGATTTAGCACAGATACGCAGTATTTT. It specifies CASSNGFSTDTQYF.

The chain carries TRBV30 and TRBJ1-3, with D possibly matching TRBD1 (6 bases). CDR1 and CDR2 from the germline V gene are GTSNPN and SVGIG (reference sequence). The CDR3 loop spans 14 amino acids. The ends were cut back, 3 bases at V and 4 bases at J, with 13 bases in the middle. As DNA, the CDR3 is TGTGCCTGGAGCAGCCCGGGACAAGGAAACACCATATATTTT. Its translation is CAWSSPGQGNTIYF.

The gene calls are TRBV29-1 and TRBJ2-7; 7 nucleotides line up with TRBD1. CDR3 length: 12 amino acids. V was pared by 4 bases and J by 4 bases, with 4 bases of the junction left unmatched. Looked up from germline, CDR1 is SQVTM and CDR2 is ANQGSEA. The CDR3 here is CSVGQGIYEQYF. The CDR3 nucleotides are TGCAGCGTTGGACAGGGAATATACGAGCAGTACTTC.

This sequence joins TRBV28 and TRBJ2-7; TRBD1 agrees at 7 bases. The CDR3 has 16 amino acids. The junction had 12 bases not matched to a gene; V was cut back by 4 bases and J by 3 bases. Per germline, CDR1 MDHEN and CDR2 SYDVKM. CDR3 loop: CASSSPRRQGIYEQYF. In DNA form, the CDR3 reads TGTGCCAGCAGTTCTCCCCGGAGACAGGGTATCTACGAGCAGTACTTC.

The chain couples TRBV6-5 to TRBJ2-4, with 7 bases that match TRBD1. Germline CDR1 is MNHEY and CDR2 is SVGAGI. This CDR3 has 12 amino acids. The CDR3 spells CHRQGSKNIQYF. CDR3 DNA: TGTCATCGACAGGGCTCCAAAAACATTCAGTACTTC.

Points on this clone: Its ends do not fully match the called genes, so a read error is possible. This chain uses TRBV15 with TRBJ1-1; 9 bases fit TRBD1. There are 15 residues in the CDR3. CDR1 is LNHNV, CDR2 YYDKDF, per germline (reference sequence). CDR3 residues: CATSRDRDRVSEAFF. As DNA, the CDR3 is TGTGCCACCAGCCGAGACCGGGACAGGGTTTCTGAAGCTTTCTTT.

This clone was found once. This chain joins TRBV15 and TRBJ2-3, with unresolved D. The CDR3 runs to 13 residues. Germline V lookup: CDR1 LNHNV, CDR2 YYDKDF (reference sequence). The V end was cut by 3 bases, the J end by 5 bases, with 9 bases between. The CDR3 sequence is CATSRPDEDTQYF. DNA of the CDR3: TGTGCCACCAGCAGGCCAGATGAAGATACGCAGTATTTT.

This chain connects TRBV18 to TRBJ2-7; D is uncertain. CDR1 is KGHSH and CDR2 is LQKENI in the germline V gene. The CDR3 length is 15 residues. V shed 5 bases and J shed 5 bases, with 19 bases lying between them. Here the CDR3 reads CASSSLPDLSNEQYF. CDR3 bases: TGTGCCAGCTCAAGCCTTCCCGATCTAAGCAACGAGCAGTACTTC.